The 32 T cell receptor beta chains in this list originate from one sample, sequenced in a study of T cell responses to AZD1222 COVID-19 vaccine. The protocol was immunoSEQ multiplex PCR, while the TCRdb copy is restricted to in-frame clones and leaves out a portion. The sample has 150,000 to 180,000 clones, 88% seen once. This specimen was peripheral blood, taken on day 0 of AZD1222 vaccination. All receptors come from an adult in good health.

The rearrangement uses TRBV3-1 (or the pseudogene TRBV3-2) and TRBJ1-1; D gene unclear. V lost 1 base to trimming and J lost 1 base, with 4 bases between them. Germline loops: CDR1 LGHDT, CDR2 YNNKEL (reference sequence). The CDR3 length is 13 residues. The CDR3 DNA is TGTGCCAGCAGCCAAGTGTCGAACACTGAAGCTTTCTTT. Translated: CASSQVSNTEAFF.

The chain is built from TRBV5-1 and TRBJ1-2; 8 bases match TRBD1. CDR1 is SGHRS, CDR2 YFSETQ, per germline. V lost 2 bases, J lost 7 bases, and 7 bases stayed unmatched. This CDR3 has 14 residues. The CDR3 protein is CASSFKDRVVGYTF. The CDR3 DNA reads as TGCGCCAGCAGCTTCAAGGACAGGGTGGTTGGCTACACCTTC.

The rearrangement uses TRBV5-4 and TRBJ1-2; D is unresolved. The CDR3 contains 15 residues. Germline loops: CDR1 SGHNT, CDR2 YYREEE (reference sequence). Trimming pared 4 bases from V and 2 bases from J, leaving 15 bases between. CDR3 nucleotides: TGTGCCAGCAGCCCGAGACTCGATGGAAACTATGGCTACACCTTC. It is translated as CASSPRLDGNYGYTF.

The genes are TRBV3-1 (or the pseudogene TRBV3-2) and TRBJ1-5; D is undetermined. This CDR3 is 13 amino acids long. V was trimmed by 0 bases and J by 5 bases, leaving 5 bases between them. Germline CDR1 LGHDT, CDR2 YNNKEL (reference sequence). This chain's CDR3 is CASSQDRYQPQHF. The DNA of the CDR3 is TGTGCCAGCAGCCAAGACAGATATCAGCCCCAGCATTTT.

The rearrangement uses TRBV7-2 and TRBJ2-5; D uncertain. V shed 1 base and J shed 7 bases, with 7 bases lying between them. The CDR3 sequence is 12 residues long. Per the germline V gene, CDR1 is SGHTA and CDR2 is FQGNSA. The CDR3 region is CASSLEGWTQYF. The CDR3, as DNA: TGTGCCAGCAGCTTAGAGGGTTGGACCCAGTACTTC.

The chain couples TRBV6-5 to TRBJ2-5; D gene ambiguous. The ends were cut back, 0 bases at V and 2 bases at J, with 10 bases in the middle. The length of the CDR3 is 15 residues. In germline, CDR1 is MNHEY, CDR2 SVGAGI. Here the CDR3 DNA reads TGTGCCAGCAGTTACTCGAGTGGACCTCAAGAGACCCAGTACTTC. It encodes CASSYSSGPQETQYF.

The chain couples TRBV7-8 to TRBJ1-4; maybe TRBD1 (6 bases). In germline, CDR1 is SGHVS, CDR2 FQNEAQ. Trimming took off 6 bases at V and 0 bases at J, with 17 bases between the two ends. CDR3 length: 17 amino acids. For the CDR3, the DNA is TGTGCCAGCAGGTCCCCGGTACAGGGTGCAACTAATGAAAAACTGTTTTTT. Amino acid sequence: CASRSPVQGATNEKLFF.

The chain carries TRBV5-1 and TRBJ1-4; 7 bases line up with TRBD1. The CDR3 spans 15 residues. The V gene's germline CDR1 is SGHRS and CDR2 YFSETQ. The trim removed 2 bases at V and 0 bases at J, leaving 1 base unmatched. In nucleotides, the CDR3 is TGCGCCAGCAGCTTACAGGGGACAACTAATGAAAAACTGTTTTTT. It yields the protein CASSLQGTTNEKLFF.

V is TRBV6-1 and J is TRBJ1-2; D is ambiguous. Germline V gene lookup returns CDR1 MNHNS and CDR2 SASEGT. The CDR3 runs to 11 residues. V was pared by 3 bases and J by 2 bases, with 1 base between. This CDR3 reads CASSDNYGYTF. CDR3 DNA sequence: TGTGCCAGCAGTGACAACTATGGCTACACCTTC.

This chain links TRBV11-2 with TRBJ1-2; D perhaps matches TRBD1 (5 bases). The CDR3 contains 12 residues. The ends were cut back, 6 bases at V and 7 bases at J, with 12 bases in the middle. Germline CDR1 SGHAT, CDR2 FQNNGV. The CDR3 region has the DNA TGTGCCAGCAGTTTCGAGGGGCTTGGCTACACCTTC. Its translation is CASSFEGLGYTF.

This sequence joins TRBV9 and TRBJ2-1; D gene uncertain. The CDR3 loop spans 18 amino acids. Trimming took 4 bases from V and 2 from J, leaving 22 bases between them. Germline V gene sequence: CDR1 SGDLS, CDR2 YYNGEE. In DNA, the CDR3 is TGTGCCAGCAGCACCTCCGGTGATGCCCCAAGTCCCTACAATGAGCAGTTCTTC. Translation: CASSTSGDAPSPYNEQFF.

The chain has TRBV5-1 and TRBJ2-1, with 11 bases that match TRBD2. CDR3 size: 15 residues. The germline V gene encodes CDR1 SGHRS and CDR2 YFSETQ. V lost 0 bases and J lost 8; bases outside the gene matches: 4. The CDR3 sequence is CASSLVAGGPDEQFF. The DNA of the CDR3 is TGCGCCAGCAGCTTGGTAGCGGGGGGGCCGGATGAGCAGTTCTTC.

The table lists this clone with a few counts. This chain connects TRBV27 to TRBJ2-1; D not certain. Trimming removed 5 bases at V and 8 bases at J, with 13 bases between. The CDR3 is 13 amino acids. CDR1 and CDR2 (germline): MNHEY, SMNVEV (reference sequence). Written as DNA, the CDR3 is TGTGCCAGCAGTCCTTGGACCGTTGATGAGCAGTTCTTC. Translating it yields CASSPWTVDEQFF.

This clone was observed once. The V gene is TRBV6-5, the J gene TRBJ2-3; either TRBD1 or TRBD2 may fit D (6 bases each). This CDR3 is built from 15 residues. Trimming pared 8 bases from V and 4 bases from J, leaving 19 bases between. Germline V gene sequence: CDR1 MNHEY, CDR2 SVGAGI. CDR3 bases: TGTGCCAGCGGCGAACCTAGGGGGGCGTCAGATACGCAGTATTTT. This translates into CASGEPRGASDTQYF.

The table lists this clone with a few counts. The CDR3 protein is CASSTGGSFTDTQYF. DNA of the CDR3: TGTGCCAGCAGCACCGGGGGTAGCTTCACAGATACGCAGTATTTT. This rearrangement joins TRBV13 to TRBJ2-3; D may be TRBD2 (6 bases). The V and J ends lost 5 bases and 2 bases respectively, with 14 bases between them. Germline assignment: CDR1 PRHDT and CDR2 FYEKMQ (reference sequence). The CDR3 is made up of 15 amino acids.

This chain links TRBV4-3 with TRBJ1-3, with D possibly TRBD1 on 5 matching bases. This CDR3 comprises 16 residues. V shed 4 bases and J shed 4 bases, with 17 bases lying between them. The germline gives CDR1 LGHNA, CDR2 YSLEER. The CDR3 DNA follows: TGCGCCAGCAGCCTCGACGGGACCGCCGCGGGAAACACCATATATTTT. Protein product: CASSLDGTAAGNTIYF.

This sequence joins TRBV5-6 and TRBJ2-7; tentatively, D is TRBD1 (6 bases). Germline V CDR1 and CDR2: SGHDT, YYEEEE. This CDR3 spans 13 amino acids. V dropped 5 bases and J dropped 6 bases, with 15 bases sitting between them. The CDR3, as DNA: TGTGCCAGCAGGACAACAGGGTCGAGCGAGCAGTACTTC. Amino acid sequence: CASRTTGSSEQYF.

The J gene is TRBJ1-1, the V gene TRBV14, with D perhaps TRBD1 (6 bases). CDR3 length: 15 residues. Germline loops: CDR1 SGHDN, CDR2 FVKESK. V lost 0 bases and J lost 8, with 16 bases in between. The CDR3: CASSQDQGRLSEAFF. The CDR3 DNA follows: TGTGCCAGCAGCCAAGATCAGGGGAGGTTATCAGAAGCTTTCTTT.

J is TRBJ1-6 and V is TRBV10-3; 7 bases match TRBD1. Germline V CDR1 and CDR2: ENHRY, SYGVKD. This CDR3 has 15 residues. Unmatched junction bases numbered 3, after V lost 0 bases and J lost 7 bases. The CDR3 nucleotides are TGTGCCATCAGTGAGTCGCAGGGACAGAATTCACCCCTCCACTTT. It codes for CAISESQGQNSPLHF.

The chain joins TRBV11-1 to TRBJ2-5; D unclear. Germline V CDR1 and CDR2: SGHAT, FQDESV (reference sequence). With 1 base removed from V and 1 base from J, the gap between germline ends came to 7 bases. The CDR3 contains 14 residues. CDR3 in DNA: TGTGCCAGCAGCTTAGGGGCGGCCCAAGAGACCCAGTACTTC. Its translation is CASSLGAAQETQYF.

The chain recombines TRBV4-3 with TRBJ2-4; D gene ambiguous. The CDR3 spans 13 residues. The V gene lost 0 bases and the J gene lost 4 bases, with 4 bases spanning the gap. Germline V lookup: CDR1 LGHNA, CDR2 YSLEER. CDR3 bases: TGCGCCAGCAGCCAAGATCAGAAAAACATTCAGTACTTC. Translation gives CASSQDQKNIQYF.

The V and J genes are TRBV10-1 and TRBJ2-3; D unclear. This CDR3 has 13 residues. From germline, CDR1 is WNHNN and CDR2 SYGVQD (reference sequence). Trimming left V 3 bases short and J 0 bases short, with 4 bases between. This chain's CDR3 is CASSEVSTDTQYF. CDR3 DNA: TGCGCCAGCAGTGAAGTCAGCACAGATACGCAGTATTTT.

With respect to this clone: Sequence at one end of the junction differs from germline and may be a read error. V usage is TRBV7-7 and J usage is TRBJ2-7; 9 bases align to TRBD1. Germline CDR1 SSHAT, CDR2 FNYEAQ (reference sequence). The CDR3 runs to 15 residues. In DNA form, the CDR3 reads TGTGCTAGCAGCCCAGGGACAGGGAATTCCTACGAGCAGTACTTC. Its translation is CASSPGTGNSYEQYF.

The rearrangement uses TRBV2 and TRBJ2-7; D is possibly TRBD1 (6 bases). Trimming pared 6 bases from V and 6 bases from J, leaving 15 bases between. In germline, CDR1 is SNHLY, CDR2 FYNNEI. This CDR3 is built from 13 residues. The CDR3 DNA is TGTGCCAGCAGAGGGCAGGGGCCGGGCGAGCAGTACTTC. Translating it yields CASRGQGPGEQYF.

This rearrangement joins TRBV5-6 to TRBJ2-3; the match to TRBD2 covers 7 bases. Germline lookup yields CDR1 SGHDT and CDR2 YYEEEE. CDR3 length: 15 amino acids. J was trimmed by 2 bases and V by 4 bases; bases with no gene match: 7. In DNA, the CDR3 is TGTGCCAGCAGCCATAGGACTAGGGACACAGATACGCAGTATTTT. It yields the protein CASSHRTRDTDTQYF. The full variable domain, in which reference TRBV5-6 and TRBJ2-3 provide the parts outside the CDR3, is DAGVTQSPTHLIKTRGQQVTLRCSPKSGHDTVSWYQQALGQGPQFIFQYYEEEERQRGNFPDRFSGHQFPNYSSELNVNALLLGDSALYLCASSHRTRDTDTQYFGPGTRLTVL.

The chain uses TRBV29-1 and TRBJ1-5; tentative D call: TRBD1 (5 bases). There are 13 residues in the CDR3. V was pared by 6 bases and J by 2 bases, with 11 bases between. Germline V gene lookup returns CDR1 SQVTM and CDR2 ANQGSEA. CDR3 in amino acids: CSVQGSGNQPQHF. The CDR3 coding sequence is TGCAGCGTGCAGGGAAGCGGCAATCAGCCCCAGCATTTT.

The V and J genes are TRBV5-4 and TRBJ1-3; D is perhaps TRBD1 (6 bases). The CDR3 is 16 amino acids. Trimming pared 7 bases from V and 0 bases from J, leaving 17 bases between. Germline CDR1 SGHNT, CDR2 YYREEE (reference sequence). This CDR3 reads CASEDRGQNSGNTIYF. The CDR3 DNA sequence: TGTGCCAGCGAAGACCGGGGGCAAAACTCTGGAAACACCATATATTTT.

The chain uses TRBV5-6 and TRBJ1-1, with a possible D match to TRBD1 (5 bases). V lost 1 base to trimming and J lost 3 bases, with 10 bases between them. The CDR3 has 14 residues. Germline loops: CDR1 SGHDT, CDR2 YYEEEE. CDR3 protein: CASSLPRGDTEAFF. The CDR3 DNA reads TGTGCCAGCAGCTTGCCCCGGGGGGACACTGAAGCTTTCTTT.

This chain connects TRBV19 to TRBJ1-5, with D perhaps TRBD1 (5 bases). The V gene lost 3 bases and the J gene lost 3 bases, with 15 bases spanning the gap. Germline V gene sequence: CDR1 LNHDA, CDR2 SQIVND (reference sequence). The CDR3 runs to 16 residues. Here the CDR3 DNA reads TGTGCCAGTAGTATGGGGACCGGACGTAACAATCAGCCCCAGCATTTT. This codes for CASSMGTGRNNQPQHF.

The V call is TRBV10-2, the J call TRBJ2-7; tentative D call: TRBD2 (5 bases). CDR1 is WSHSY and CDR2 is SAAADI in the germline V gene. V lost 6 bases and J lost 4, with 7 bases in between. The CDR3 is 11 amino acids. CDR3 bases: TGCGCCAGCAGCGCGGGTTACGAGCAGTACTTC. As protein: CASSAGYEQYF.

The rearrangement joins TRBV7-9 to TRBJ1-1; no reliable D call. CDR3 size: 13 residues. Germline V lookup: CDR1 SEHNR, CDR2 FQNEAQ (reference sequence). V was trimmed by 2 bases and J by 6 bases, leaving 10 bases between them. The CDR3 reads CASSLFNAPEAFF. CDR3 DNA: TGTGCCAGCAGCTTATTTAATGCCCCTGAAGCTTTCTTT.

CDR3 DNA sequence: TGTGCCATCAGAGAGGGGGAAAAAGCTTTCTTT. This codes for CAIREGEKAFF. The chain links TRBV10-3 to TRBJ1-1; weak D call: TRBD1 (6 bases). The CDR3 length is 11 residues. The germline V gene has CDR1 ENHRY and CDR2 SYGVKD. V was clipped by 6 bases and J by 9 bases, with 11 bases between them.